A selection of T cell receptor beta chains follows, all from one sample in a study of Graves' ophthalmopathy and Graves' hyperthyroidism. One entry per CDR3 protein results from TCRdb running MiXCR on the multiplex PCR reads. The table has 40,000 to 50,000 distinct CDR3 sequences, more than 45% seen once; the top ten hold less than 20%. Material: peripheral blood. Source of these receptors: an adult man with Graves' ophthalmopathy. Both conserved end residues are part of each CDR3. Each record gives: D gene, clone size, J gene, V gene, CDR3 protein, CDR3 DNA. D genes are given only for firm matches. Rows give clone size only sometimes, using once, few, many, or a class for an expanded clone.

d_gene: -; abundance: -; j_gene: TRBJ2-1; v_gene: TRBV7-3; CDR3aa: CASSEGRDNEQFF; CDR3nt: TGTGCCAGCAGTGAGGGAAGGGACAATGAGCAGTTCTTC
d_gene: TRBD1; abundance: few; j_gene: TRBJ2-7; v_gene: TRBV5-1; CDR3aa: CASSLSFRGTYYEQYF; CDR3nt: TGCGCCAGCAGCTTAAGTTTCAGGGGGACCTACTACGAGCAGTACTTC
d_gene: TRBD1; abundance: -; j_gene: TRBJ2-7; v_gene: TRBV5-4; CDR3aa: CASSLGQGDELYF; CDR3nt: TGTGCCAGCAGCTTGGGACAGGGCGACGAGCTGTACTTC
d_gene: TRBD1; abundance: -; j_gene: TRBJ1-2; v_gene: TRBV5-1; CDR3aa: CANSRGTDYGHTF; CDR3nt: TGTGCCAACAGCCGAGGGACAGACTATGGCCACACCTTC
d_gene: TRBD2; abundance: many; j_gene: TRBJ2-1; v_gene: TRBV7-3; CDR3aa: CASSRTSGGGRGNEQFF; CDR3nt: TGTGCCAGCAGCCGGACTAGCGGGGGGGGGCGGGGGAATGAGCAGTTCTTC
d_gene: TRBD1; abundance: -; j_gene: TRBJ1-2; v_gene: TRBV10-3; CDR3aa: CAISDGTVYGYTF; CDR3nt: TGTGCCATCAGTGACGGGACAGTCTATGGCTACACCTTC
d_gene: TRBD1; abundance: -; j_gene: TRBJ2-7; v_gene: TRBV7-2; CDR3aa: CASSKGTGSYEQYF; CDR3nt: TGTGCCAGCAGCAAAGGGACAGGCTCCTACGAGCAGTACTTC
d_gene: -; abundance: -; j_gene: TRBJ2-5; v_gene: TRBV7-9; CDR3aa: CASSLEPETQYF; CDR3nt: TGTGCCAGCAGCTTAGAACCGGAGACCCAGTACTTC
d_gene: -; abundance: many; j_gene: TRBJ1-5; v_gene: TRBV5-5; CDR3aa: CASSFDSYSNQPQHF; CDR3nt: TGTGCCAGCAGCTTTGACAGTTATAGCAATCAGCCCCAGCATTTT
d_gene: -; abundance: many; j_gene: TRBJ1-1; v_gene: TRBV20-1; CDR3aa: CSASGSDRNTEAFF; CDR3nt: TGCAGTGCTAGTGGTTCGGACAGAAACACTGAAGCTTTCTTT
d_gene: -; abundance: -; j_gene: TRBJ1-4; v_gene: TRBV5-1; CDR3aa: CASSLRGTDEKLFF; CDR3nt: TGCGCCAGCAGCTTGCGGGGGACGGATGAAAAACTGTTTTTT